The clone carrying this TCR beta chain has at least ten counts. The CDR3 consists of 17 residues. Looked up from germline, CDR1 is MDHEN and CDR2 is SYDVKM. The ends were cut back, 7 bases at V and 4 bases at J, with 25 bases in the middle. This sample stems from a study of Graves' ophthalmopathy and Graves' hyperthyroidism. Researchers took RNA transcripts and amplified TCR beta CDR3 regions from them. First-round RT-PCR with HTBI primers preceded a second-round multiplex PCR. TCRdb itself ran the multiplex PCR reads through MiXCR, one entry per CDR3 protein. The data hold 300,000 to 400,000 distinct CDR3 sequences, with roughly 17% observed a single time.

This clonotype originated in an adult woman with stable Graves' hyperthyroidism. The sample taken for sequencing was peripheral blood. This sequence joins TRBV28 and TRBJ1-2, with D perhaps matching TRBD1 (6 bases). CDR3 sequence: CASNTIAQQGTTYGYTF. CDR3 bases: TGTGCCAGCAACACCATAGCCCAACAGGGCACAACCTATGGCTACACCTTC.